A single sample is the source of the 2 T cell receptor beta chains below, sequenced in a study of T cell responses to AZD1222 COVID-19 vaccine (dated by TCRdb to the early 2020s). The time point label on this specimen signifies: baseline before first vaccination. The library was prepared using the immunoSEQ multiplex PCR assay. TCRdb retrieved this table from immuneACCESS and kept in-frame rearrangements only. Not all clones are present; in checked studies, unresolved V genes account for under half, and no reason is known for the remainder. The sample includes over 45,000 clones, with 75% to 90% observed a single time. About 15% of the sample is in the top ten clones. The input for sequencing was peripheral blood, taken on day 0 of AZD1222 vaccination. Receptors originate from an adult in good health.

This chain uses TRBV7-2 with TRBJ2-7; 9 bases match TRBD1. This CDR3 region has 15 residues. Germline V CDR1 and CDR2: SGHTA, FQGNSA. The V segment lost 2 bases and the J segment 6 bases; nucleotides outside the gene matches: 8. The chain's CDR3 is CASSLFRTGAPEQYF. CDR3 DNA: TGTGCCAGCAGCTTATTTAGGACAGGGGCCCCCGAGCAGTACTTC.

In regard to this clone: Germline and junction disagree at one end, which may indicate a read error. V usage is TRBV7-7 and J usage is TRBJ2-2; maybe TRBD2 (6 bases). CDR3 length: 15 amino acids. Germline CDR1 and CDR2: SSHAT and FNYEAQ (reference sequence). This chain's CDR3 is CASSPGPGDTGELFF. CDR3 DNA: TGTGCTAGCAGCCCTGGGCCGGGGGACACCGGGGAGCTGTTTTTT. The full variable domain, with the rest looked up from reference TRBV7-7 and TRBJ2-2, is GAGVSQSPRYKVTKRGQDVTLRCDPISSHATLYWYQQALGQGPEFLTYFNYEAQPDKSGLPSDRFSAERPEGSISTLTIQRTEQRDSAMYRCASSPGPGDTGELFFGEGSRLTVL.